The source of this TCR beta chain is a study of T cells in Graves' hyperthyroidism and ophthalmopathy. Amplification targeted TCR beta CDR3 regions from RNA transcripts. The TCR CDR3 first-round RT-PCR relied on the HTBI primer set. TCRdb called the multiplex PCR reads again in MiXCR, with one record for every CDR3 protein. This table has about 380,000 distinct CDR3 sequences, roughly 14% appearing once. This clonotype was recorded at least ten times. This CDR3 has 14 amino acids. The V end lost 7 bases, the J end lost 5 bases, and 16 bases lay between the germline ends. V and J are TRBV12-3 or TRBV12-4 and TRBJ2-3; perhaps TRBD1 as D (5 bases). The receptor was derived from a man aged 25 to 40 with Graves' hyperthyroidism that later progressed to Graves' ophthalmopathy. Sequences were obtained from blood. The CDR3 nucleotides are TGTGCCAGCACTACGCCCGGAAGGGGAGATACGCAGTATTTT. Its protein product is CASTTPGRGDTQYF.